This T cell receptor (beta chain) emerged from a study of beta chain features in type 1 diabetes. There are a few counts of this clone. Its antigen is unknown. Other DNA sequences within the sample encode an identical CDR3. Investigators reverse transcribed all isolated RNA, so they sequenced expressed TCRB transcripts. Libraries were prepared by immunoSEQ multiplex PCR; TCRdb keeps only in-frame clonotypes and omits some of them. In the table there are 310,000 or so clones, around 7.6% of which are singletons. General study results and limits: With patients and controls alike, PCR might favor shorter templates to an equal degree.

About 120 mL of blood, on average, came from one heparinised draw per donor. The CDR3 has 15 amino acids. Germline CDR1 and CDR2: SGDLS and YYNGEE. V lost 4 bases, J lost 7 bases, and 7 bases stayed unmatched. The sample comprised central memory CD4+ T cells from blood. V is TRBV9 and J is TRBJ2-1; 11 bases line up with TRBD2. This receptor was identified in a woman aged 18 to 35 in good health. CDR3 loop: CASSPRLAGRNEQFF. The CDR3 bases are TGTGCCAGCAGCCCCCGACTAGCGGGACGTAATGAGCAGTTCTTC.